This is a list of T cell receptor beta chains from one sample in a study of regulatory T cells in long-lasting Graves disease. MiXCR was run by TCRdb on the multiplex PCR reads, yielding one entry per CDR3 protein. The data contain 550,000 to 650,000 distinct CDR3 sequences, around 15% of them singletons. Another study also made use of these data, one on T cells in Graves' hyperthyroidism and ophthalmopathy.

The specimen comprised peripheral blood mononuclear cells (PBMCs), sampled at new diagnosis, from a patient treated with antithyroid drugs. These receptors originate from a man aged 18 to 35 with Graves disease. Both conserved end residues are trimmed from each CDR3.

TRBV28	TRBJ2-7	ASRSQAPYEQY
TRBV20-1	TRBJ2-7	SAGEDSPYEQY
TRBV4-1	TRBJ2-1	ASSLEGERLDNEQF
TRBV29-1	TRBJ1-2	SATADRGGYT
TRBV5-1	TRBJ2-2	ASSHDRWDLGTGELF
TRBV20-1	TRBJ2-7	SARRIAGGRDYEQY
TRBV20-1	TRBJ1-5	SARLTAGQPQH
TRBV27	TRBJ2-1	ASKGTSGSSYNEQF
TRBV6-2/TRBV6-3	TRBJ2-5	ASMAQGALETQY
TRBV29-1	TRBJ2-1	SVGTGGNEQF
TRBV20-1	TRBJ1-3	SARSRVGSGNTIY
TRBV7-6	TRBJ2-7	ASSLEGQSYEQY
TRBV19	TRBJ1-1	ASSVTGRVNTEAF